This TCR beta chain appears in the sequencing data of a study of blood T cells in healthy people across ages. PCR was performed a second time for roughly 6 to 12 cycles using a sample-barcoded 5' primer and a J-beta primer mix. TCRdb fed the 5' RACE reads into MiXCR, producing one record per CDR3 protein. The sample includes roughly 830,000 distinct CDR3 sequences, approximately 67% of them seen just once. The CDR3 extends over 14 amino acids. CDR1 MNHEY and CDR2 SVGAGI come from the germline V gene. Trimming at V came to 6 bases and at J to 5 bases, leaving 7 bases not matched to a gene. The TCR originated in a man aged 30-40 years in good health. Sequences were obtained from blood. The gene calls are TRBV6-5 and TRBJ1-5; TRBD1 aligns across 7 bases. CDR3 loop: CASREQGLHQPQHF. In nucleotides, the CDR3 is TGTGCCAGCAGAGAACAGGGGCTCCATCAGCCCCAGCATTTT.